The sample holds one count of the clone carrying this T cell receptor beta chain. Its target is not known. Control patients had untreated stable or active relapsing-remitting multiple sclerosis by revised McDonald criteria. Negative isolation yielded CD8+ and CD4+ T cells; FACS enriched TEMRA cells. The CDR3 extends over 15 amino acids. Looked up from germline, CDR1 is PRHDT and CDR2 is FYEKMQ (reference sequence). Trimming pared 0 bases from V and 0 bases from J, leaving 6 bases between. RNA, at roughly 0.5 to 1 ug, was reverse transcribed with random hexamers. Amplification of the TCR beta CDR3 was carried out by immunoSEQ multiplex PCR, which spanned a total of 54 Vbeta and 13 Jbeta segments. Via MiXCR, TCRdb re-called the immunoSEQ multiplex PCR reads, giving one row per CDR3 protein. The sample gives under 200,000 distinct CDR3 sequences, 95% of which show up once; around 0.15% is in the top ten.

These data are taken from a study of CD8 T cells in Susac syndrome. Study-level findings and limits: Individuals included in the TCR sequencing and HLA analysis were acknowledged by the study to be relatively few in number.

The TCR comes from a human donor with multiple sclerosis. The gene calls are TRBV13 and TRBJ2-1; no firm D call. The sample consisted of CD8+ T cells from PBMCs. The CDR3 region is CASSLGSVSYNEQFF. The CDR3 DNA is TGTGCCAGCAGCTTAGGCTCCGTCTCCTACAATGAGCAGTTCTTC.